What follows describes a single T cell receptor beta chain. TCRdb keeps only in-frame clones here, not all; method: immunoSEQ multiplex PCR. Among 75,000 to 100,000 clones listed, 85% to 90% were seen once. The CDR3 contains 15 residues. With 5 bases clipped from V and 2 bases from J, the junction kept 5 bases outside the gene matches. CDR1 and CDR2 (germline): SGHTA, FQGNSA. This entry belongs to a study of control samples from healthy donors and cancer patients. The clonotype was recovered from a woman aged 45-60 years in good health. The sequenced material came from blood. The rearrangement joins TRBV7-2 to TRBJ1-3; 8 bases align to TRBD1. CDR3 DNA sequence: TGTGCCAGCAGCCGTTCGGACAGGGCTGGAAACACCATATATTTT. Encoded protein: CASSRSDRAGNTIYF.